What follows are 19 T cell receptor beta chains derived from one specimen sequenced in a study of blood T cell repertoires in COVID-19. Generated by immunoSEQ multiplex PCR, the TCRdb table keeps only in-frame clones and is missing some. The repertoire consists of 250,000 to 300,000 clones, with about nine tenths occurring once and the leading ten covering about 11%. Input material: peripheral blood. These receptors came from a woman in her 30s with COVID-19, enrolled during active disease.

V usage is TRBV27 and J usage is TRBJ2-7; weak D call: TRBD1 (6 bases). Germline V lookup: CDR1 MNHEY, CDR2 SMNVEV (reference sequence). This CDR3 region has 14 residues. Trimming stripped 3 bases from V and 0 bases from J, with 9 bases between. The CDR3 DNA reads as TGTGCCAGCAGTTTGGGACATGGCTCCTACGAGCAGTACTTC. Residues: CASSLGHGSYEQYF.

The chain carries TRBV24-1 and TRBJ2-5; D is ambiguous. CDR1 is KGHDR and CDR2 is SFDVKD in the germline V gene. CDR3 length equals 12 residues. V was cut by 1 base and J by 5 bases, with 4 bases left in between. The CDR3, as DNA: TGTGCCACCAGTGATTTAGAGGAGACCCAGTACTTC. This gives the protein CATSDLEETQYF.

V gene TRBV7-8 combines with J gene TRBJ2-3; 7 bases are shared with TRBD2. Looked up from germline, CDR1 is SGHVS and CDR2 is FQNEAQ. The CDR3 has 15 residues. V trimming: 5 bases; J trimming: 2 bases; junction bases outside the gene matches: 7. This chain's CDR3 is CASSQGLIYTDTQYF. The CDR3 DNA reads TGTGCCAGCAGCCAGGGACTAATTTACACAGATACGCAGTATTTT.

The chain recombines TRBV27 with TRBJ1-5, with a tentative D call TRBD1 (5 bases). The V gene lost 1 base and the J gene lost 1 base, with 8 bases spanning the gap. CDR1 MNHEY and CDR2 SMNVEV come from the germline V gene (reference sequence). The CDR3 sequence is 15 residues long. CDR3 protein: CASSLWGGSNQPQHF. CDR3 DNA: TGTGCCAGCAGTTTATGGGGGGGGAGCAATCAGCCCCAGCATTTT.

The J gene is TRBJ2-3, the V gene TRBV4-1, with D possibly being TRBD2 (6 bases). Germline CDR1 MGHRA, CDR2 YSYEKL. Trimming shortened V by 4 bases and J by 0 bases, and 14 bases separated the two germline ends. The CDR3 runs 16 residues. For the CDR3, the DNA is TGCGCCAGCAGCCCTCCAAGGGCGGGAAGCACAGATACGCAGTATTTT. This sequence encodes CASSPPRAGSTDTQYF.

The chain has TRBV30 and TRBJ1-3, with D possibly TRBD1 on 5 matching bases. Germline CDR1 GTSNPN, CDR2 SVGIG (reference sequence). The CDR3 runs 16 residues. Trimming stripped 7 bases from V and 3 bases from J, with 22 bases between. The chain's CDR3 is CASDGLGSQGGNTIYF. CDR3 DNA sequence: TGTGCCTCTGACGGGCTGGGATCCCAGGGTGGAAACACCATATATTTT.

J is TRBJ2-1 and V is TRBV28, with TRBD2 matching over 7 bases. V lost 6 bases, J lost 2 bases, and 4 bases stayed unmatched. CDR3 size: 14 residues. The germline V gene encodes CDR1 MDHEN and CDR2 SYDVKM. CDR3 nucleotide sequence: TGTGCCAGCAGACGGGAGGCCCCCTACAATGAGCAGTTCTTC. This codes for CASRREAPYNEQFF.

This clone was seen a single time. The CDR3 region has the DNA TGCGCCAGCAGCGGGGGACTAGACAGCAATGAGCAGTTCTTC. It is translated as CASSGGLDSNEQFF. This chain joins TRBV5-1 and TRBJ2-1; 8 positions match TRBD2. CDR3 size: 14 residues. Germline assignment: CDR1 SGHRS and CDR2 YFSETQ. The ends lost 4 bases at V and 6 bases at J; junction bases unmatched: 6.

The chain carries TRBV30 and TRBJ2-7, with 9 bases aligning to TRBD2. With V trimmed by 0 bases and J by 5 bases, 2 bases remained unmatched. CDR3 length equals 13 residues. Germline V lookup: CDR1 GTSNPN, CDR2 SVGIG (reference sequence). Here the CDR3 DNA reads TGTGCCTGGAGTGTACAGCGGGGGGACGAGCAGTACTTC. Amino acids: CAWSVQRGDEQYF.

The CDR3 DNA reads as TGTGCCAGTAGTATTGTTAGGGGAAGTTCGAACTATGGCTACACCTTC. Residues: CASSIVRGSSNYGYTF. The chain couples TRBV19 to TRBJ1-2; TRBD1 is a possible D gene (5 bases). Germline V CDR1 and CDR2: LNHDA, SQIVND (reference sequence). V was shortened by 3 bases and J by 2 bases, with 16 bases between the two germline ends. There are 16 residues in the CDR3.

Only one count was recorded for this clone. This chain links TRBV4-3 with TRBJ1-4; 7 bases fit TRBD1. The CDR3 runs 14 residues. Germline-derived CDR1 and CDR2 are LGHNA and YSLEER. V shed 3 bases, J shed 8 bases, and the junction held 6 bases outside the gene matches. Written as DNA, the CDR3 is TGCGCCAGCAGCCAGGACAGGTTAGGAGAAAAACTGTTTTTT. Residues: CASSQDRLGEKLFF.

CDR3 sequence: CASSPWTGNYEQYF. The CDR3 DNA reads as TGTGCCAGTAGTCCCTGGACAGGAAACTACGAGCAGTACTTC. V gene TRBV19 combines with J gene TRBJ2-7, with 7 positions matching TRBD1. In germline, CDR1 is LNHDA, CDR2 SQIVND (reference sequence). With 5 bases clipped from V and 3 bases from J, the junction kept 7 bases outside the gene matches. The CDR3 totals 14 residues.

This chain joins TRBV5-5 and TRBJ2-1; D is uncertain. V lost 0 bases and J 7 bases, leaving 8 bases between the germline ends. The CDR3 runs 13 residues. Germline V gene sequence: CDR1 SGHKS, CDR2 YYEKEE (reference sequence). Here the CDR3 DNA reads TGTGCCAGCAGCTTGGGCCCTGCGAATGAGCAGTTCTTC. This codes for CASSLGPANEQFF.

A few counts support this clone. The chain combines TRBV11-1 with TRBJ2-2, with D unresolved. V shed 1 base and J shed 7 bases, with 13 bases lying between them. The germline V gene has CDR1 SGHAT and CDR2 FQDESV (reference sequence). The CDR3 runs 15 residues. The CDR3 reads CASSLESKLGGELFF. The CDR3 DNA is TGTGCCAGCAGCTTAGAGTCAAAGCTTGGCGGGGAGCTGTTTTTT.

This clone has only a few counts. The rearrangement uses TRBV5-4 and TRBJ1-2; the match to TRBD1 covers 7 bases. The CDR3 is 13 amino acids. Germline CDR1 and CDR2: SGHNT and YYREEE (reference sequence). J lost 8 bases, V lost 4 bases, and 8 bases had no gene match. In nucleotides, the CDR3 is TGTGCCAGCAGCACCGACAGGGTTCGAGGCTACACCTTC. Translating gives CASSTDRVRGYTF.

For the CDR3, the DNA is TGTGCCAGCAAGGGCCTCAGCGGGGGCTCCTACAATGAGCAGTTCTTC. It specifies CASKGLSGGSYNEQFF. The chain links TRBV2 to TRBJ2-1; 8 bases fit TRBD2. This CDR3 has 16 residues. CDR1 is SNHLY, CDR2 FYNNEI, per germline. J gave up 0 bases and V 7 bases, and 8 bases lay outside the gene matches.

This clone was counted a few times. The chain links TRBV7-2 to TRBJ2-1, with 9 positions matching TRBD2. Germline CDR1 and CDR2: SGHTA and FQGNSA. The J segment lost 8 bases and the V segment lost 1 base, leaving 9 bases of the junction unmatched. The CDR3 is 16 residues long. The chain's CDR3 is CASSLGAGGKGDEQFF. The CDR3 DNA reads as TGTGCCAGCAGCTTAGGAGCGGGAGGTAAGGGTGATGAGCAGTTCTTC.

This clone was found once. This chain joins TRBV28 and TRBJ2-7, with D possibly TRBD2 on 6 matching bases. This CDR3 is 15 amino acids long. The V gene's germline CDR1 is MDHEN and CDR2 SYDVKM. V lost 2 bases, J lost 0 bases, and 11 bases lay in between. This CDR3 reads CASSLTREDSYEQYF. The CDR3 nucleotides read TGTGCCAGCAGTTTAACAAGGGAGGACTCCTACGAGCAGTACTTC.

The V gene is TRBV2, the J gene TRBJ2-5; 10 bases match TRBD2. The V and J ends lost 7 bases and 5 bases, in that order; junction bases with no gene match: 10. Germline-derived CDR1 and CDR2 are SNHLY and FYNNEI. The CDR3 totals 15 residues. DNA of the CDR3: TGTGCCAGCACCGAGCTAGCGGGAGTAGGGGAGACCCAGTACTTC. It specifies CASTELAGVGETQYF.